This T cell receptor beta chain is from a study of blood T cell repertoires in COVID-19. Overall study: The origin of the acute and convalescent COVID-19 samples was the United States, Italy and Spain. T cells, B-cell-depleted T cells, or PBMCs provided the cDNA or gDNA that served as material.

Followed longitudinally, the Seattle patients had been enrolled during active infection. In the authors' workflow: Reference gene primer amplification yielded estimated nucleated cell counts. Method: immunoSEQ multiplex PCR; TCRdb's copy keeps in-frame clones and lacks some. The V and J calls and clone size are taken from that table; D and trimming were inferred from the DNA. The sample shows approximately 250,000 clones, around 90% of them seen only once. This CDR3 has 14 residues. Germline CDR1 reads SNHLY; CDR2 reads FYNNEI. V lost 2 bases and J lost 4, with 11 bases in between. The TCR sequence derives from a man aged 25-45 years with COVID-19, enrolled during active disease. The V gene is TRBV2, the J gene TRBJ1-2, with D possibly being TRBD1 (6 bases). What was sequenced was peripheral blood. The CDR3, as DNA: TGTGCCAGCAGTGAAACAGGGTTCACCTATGGCTACACCTTC. Protein sequence: CASSETGFTYGYTF.